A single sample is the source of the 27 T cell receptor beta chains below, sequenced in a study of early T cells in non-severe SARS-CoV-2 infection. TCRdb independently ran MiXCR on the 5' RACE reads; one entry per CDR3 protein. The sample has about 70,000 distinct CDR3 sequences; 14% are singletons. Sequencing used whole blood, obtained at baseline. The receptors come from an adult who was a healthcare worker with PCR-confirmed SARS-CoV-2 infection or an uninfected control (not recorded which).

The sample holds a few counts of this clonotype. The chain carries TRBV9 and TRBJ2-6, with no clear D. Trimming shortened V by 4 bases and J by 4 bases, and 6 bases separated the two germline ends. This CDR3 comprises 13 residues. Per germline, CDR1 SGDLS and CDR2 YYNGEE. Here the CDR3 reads CASSPPGANVLTF. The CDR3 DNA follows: TGTGCCAGCAGCCCGCCGGGGGCCAACGTCCTGACTTTC. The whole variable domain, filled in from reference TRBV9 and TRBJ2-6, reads DSGVTQTPKHLITATGQRVTLRCSPRSGDLSVYWYQQSLDQGLQFLIQYYNGEERAKGNILERFSAQQFPDLHSELNLSSLELGDSALYFCASSPPGANVLTFGAGSRLTVL.

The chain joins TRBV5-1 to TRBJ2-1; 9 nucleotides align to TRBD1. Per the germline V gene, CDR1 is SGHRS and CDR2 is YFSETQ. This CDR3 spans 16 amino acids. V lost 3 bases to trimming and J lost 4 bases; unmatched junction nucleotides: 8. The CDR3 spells CASSWDRASGYNEQFF. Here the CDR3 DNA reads TGCGCCAGCAGCTGGGACAGGGCGTCGGGTTACAATGAGCAGTTCTTC.

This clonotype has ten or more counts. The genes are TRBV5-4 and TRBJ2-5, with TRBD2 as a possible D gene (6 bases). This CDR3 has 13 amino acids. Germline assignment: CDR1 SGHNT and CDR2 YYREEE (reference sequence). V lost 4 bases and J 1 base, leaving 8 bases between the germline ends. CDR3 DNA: TGTGCCAGCAGCAGGGACTTCCAAGAGACCCAGTACTTC. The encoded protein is CASSRDFQETQYF. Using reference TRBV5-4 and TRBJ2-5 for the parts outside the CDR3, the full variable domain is ETGVTQSPTHLIKTRGQQVTLRCSSQSGHNTVSWYQQALGQGPQFIFQYYREEENGRGNFPPRFSGLQFPNYSSELNVNALELDDSALYLCASSRDFQETQYFGPGTRLLVL.

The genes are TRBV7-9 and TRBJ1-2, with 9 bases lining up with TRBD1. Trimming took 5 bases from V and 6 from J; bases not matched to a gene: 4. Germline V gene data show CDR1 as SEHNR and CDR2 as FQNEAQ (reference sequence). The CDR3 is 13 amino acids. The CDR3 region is CASSAQGANGYTF. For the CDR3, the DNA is TGTGCCAGCAGCGCACAGGGGGCAAATGGCTACACCTTC.

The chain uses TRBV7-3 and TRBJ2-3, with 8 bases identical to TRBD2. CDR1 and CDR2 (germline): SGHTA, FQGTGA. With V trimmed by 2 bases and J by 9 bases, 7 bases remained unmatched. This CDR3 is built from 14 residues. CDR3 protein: CASSLGIAGNTQYF. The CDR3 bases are TGTGCCAGCAGCTTAGGAATAGCGGGAAACACGCAGTATTTT.

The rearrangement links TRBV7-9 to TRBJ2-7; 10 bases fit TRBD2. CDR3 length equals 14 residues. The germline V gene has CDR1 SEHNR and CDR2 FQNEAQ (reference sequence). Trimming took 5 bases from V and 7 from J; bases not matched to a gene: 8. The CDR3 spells CASSGLAGAGEQYF. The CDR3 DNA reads TGTGCCAGCAGCGGGCTAGCGGGAGCGGGGGAGCAGTACTTC. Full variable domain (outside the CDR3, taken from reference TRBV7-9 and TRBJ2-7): DTGVSQNPRHKITKRGQNVTFRCDPISEHNRLYWYRQTLGQGPEFLTYFQNEAQLEKSRLLSDRFSAERPKGSFSTLEIQRTEQGDSAMYLCASSGLAGAGEQYFGPGTRLTVT.

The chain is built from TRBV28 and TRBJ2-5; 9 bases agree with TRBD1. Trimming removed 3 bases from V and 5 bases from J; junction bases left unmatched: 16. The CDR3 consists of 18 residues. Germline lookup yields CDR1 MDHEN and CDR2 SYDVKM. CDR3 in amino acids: CASSLETGTGSTQETQYF. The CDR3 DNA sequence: TGTGCCAGCAGTTTGGAGACCGGGACAGGGAGTACTCAGGAGACCCAGTACTTC.

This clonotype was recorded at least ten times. DNA of the CDR3: TGTGCCAGCTCACCAAACCACGGTGTTGAAGCTTTCTTT. Its translation is CASSPNHGVEAFF. The chain joins TRBV18 to TRBJ1-1; D is unresolved. Trimming removed 2 bases from V and 7 bases from J, with 11 bases in between. Germline V gene sequence: CDR1 KGHSH, CDR2 LQKENI. The CDR3 loop spans 13 amino acids.

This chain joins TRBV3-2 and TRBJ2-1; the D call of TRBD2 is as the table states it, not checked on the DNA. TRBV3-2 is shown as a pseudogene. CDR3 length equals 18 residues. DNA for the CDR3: TGTGCCAGCAGCCAAGTTGGGCTAGCGGAGGGGTCCTACAATGAGCAGTTCTTC. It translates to CASSQVGLAEGSYNEQFF.

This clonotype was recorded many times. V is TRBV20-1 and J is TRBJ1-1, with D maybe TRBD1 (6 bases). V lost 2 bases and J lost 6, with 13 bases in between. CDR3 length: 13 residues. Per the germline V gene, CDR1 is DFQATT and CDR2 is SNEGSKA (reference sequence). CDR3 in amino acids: CSARRTVGAEAFF. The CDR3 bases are TGCAGTGCTAGAAGGACAGTTGGCGCTGAAGCTTTCTTT.

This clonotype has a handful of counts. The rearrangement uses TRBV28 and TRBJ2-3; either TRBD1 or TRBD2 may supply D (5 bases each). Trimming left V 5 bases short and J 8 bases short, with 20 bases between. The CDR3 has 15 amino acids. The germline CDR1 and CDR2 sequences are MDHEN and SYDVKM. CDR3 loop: CASSKPGSRQGTQYF. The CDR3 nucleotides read TGTGCCAGCAGTAAACCGGGATCTCGGCAGGGTACGCAGTATTTT.

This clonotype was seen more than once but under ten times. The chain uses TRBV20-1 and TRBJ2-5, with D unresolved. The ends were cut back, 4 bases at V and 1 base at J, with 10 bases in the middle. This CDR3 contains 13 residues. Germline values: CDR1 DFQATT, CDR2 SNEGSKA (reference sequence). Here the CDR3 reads CSAKPYSQETQYF. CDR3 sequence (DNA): TGCAGTGCTAAGCCCTACAGCCAAGAGACCCAGTACTTC.

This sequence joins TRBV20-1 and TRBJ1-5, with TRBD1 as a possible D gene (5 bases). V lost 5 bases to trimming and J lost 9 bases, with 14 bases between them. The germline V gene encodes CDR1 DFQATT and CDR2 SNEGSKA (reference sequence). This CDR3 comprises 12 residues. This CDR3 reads CSAYRTSGPQHF. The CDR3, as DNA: TGCAGTGCTTACAGGACCTCTGGGCCCCAGCATTTT.

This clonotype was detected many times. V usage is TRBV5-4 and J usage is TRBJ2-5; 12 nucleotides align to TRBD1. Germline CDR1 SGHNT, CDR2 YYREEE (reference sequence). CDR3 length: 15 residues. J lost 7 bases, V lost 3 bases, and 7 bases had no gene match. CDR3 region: CASSSGQGARGTQYF. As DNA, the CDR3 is TGTGCCAGCAGCTCGGGACAGGGGGCGCGTGGGACCCAGTACTTC.

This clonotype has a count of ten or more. CDR3 region: CASSQISGISTDTQYF. CDR3 DNA sequence: TGTGCCAGCTCCCAGATTAGCGGGATTAGCACAGATACGCAGTATTTT. The genes are TRBV18 and TRBJ2-3, with TRBD2 identical over 8 bases. The CDR3 covers 16 residues. V gave up 6 bases and J gave up 0 bases; unmatched junction bases: 8. From germline, CDR1 is KGHSH and CDR2 LQKENI.

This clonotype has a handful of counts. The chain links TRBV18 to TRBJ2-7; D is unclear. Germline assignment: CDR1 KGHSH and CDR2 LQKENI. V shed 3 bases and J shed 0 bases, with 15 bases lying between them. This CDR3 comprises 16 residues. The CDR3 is CASSPPGGRRSYEQYF. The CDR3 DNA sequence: TGTGCCAGCTCACCCCCAGGCGGTCGGCGCTCCTACGAGCAGTACTTC.

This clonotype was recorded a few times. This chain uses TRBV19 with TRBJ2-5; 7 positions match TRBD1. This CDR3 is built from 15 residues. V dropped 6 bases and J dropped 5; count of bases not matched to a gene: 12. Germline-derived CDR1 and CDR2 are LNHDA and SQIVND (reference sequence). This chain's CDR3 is CASRPGQAGGETQYF. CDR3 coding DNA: TGTGCCAGTAGACCTGGACAGGCGGGTGGCGAGACCCAGTACTTC.

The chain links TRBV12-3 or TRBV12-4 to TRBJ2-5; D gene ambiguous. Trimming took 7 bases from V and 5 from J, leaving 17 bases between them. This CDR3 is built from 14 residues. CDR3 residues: CASNVASAQETQYF. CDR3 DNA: TGTGCCAGCAACGTAGCAAGCGCCCAGGAGACCCAGTACTTC.

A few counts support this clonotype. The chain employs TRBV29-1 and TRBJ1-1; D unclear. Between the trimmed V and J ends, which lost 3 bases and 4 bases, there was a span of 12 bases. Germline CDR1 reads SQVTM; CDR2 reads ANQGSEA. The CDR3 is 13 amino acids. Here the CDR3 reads CSVDLTGITEAFF. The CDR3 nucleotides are TGCAGCGTTGATTTAACGGGTATCACTGAAGCTTTCTTT.

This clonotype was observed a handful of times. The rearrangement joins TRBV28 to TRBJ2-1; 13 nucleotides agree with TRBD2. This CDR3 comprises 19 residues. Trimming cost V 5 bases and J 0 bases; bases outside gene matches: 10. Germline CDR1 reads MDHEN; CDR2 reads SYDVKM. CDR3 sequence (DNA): TGTGCCAGCAGTGAAACTAGCGGGAGGGCCAGGGGCTCCTACAATGAGCAGTTCTTC. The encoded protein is CASSETSGRARGSYNEQFF.

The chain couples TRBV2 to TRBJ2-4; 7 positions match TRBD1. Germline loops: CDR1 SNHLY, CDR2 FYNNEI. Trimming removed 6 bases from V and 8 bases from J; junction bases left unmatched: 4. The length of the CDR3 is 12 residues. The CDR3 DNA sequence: TGTGCCAGCAGGTTCGGACAGGACATTCAGTACTTC. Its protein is CASRFGQDIQYF.

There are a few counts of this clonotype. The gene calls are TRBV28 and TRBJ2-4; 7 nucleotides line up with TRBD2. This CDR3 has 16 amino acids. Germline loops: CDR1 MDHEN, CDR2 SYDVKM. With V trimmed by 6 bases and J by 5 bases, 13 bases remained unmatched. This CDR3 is CASSPAGRGRENIQYF. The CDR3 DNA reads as TGTGCCAGCAGCCCGGCGGGGAGGGGCAGGGAAAACATTCAGTACTTC. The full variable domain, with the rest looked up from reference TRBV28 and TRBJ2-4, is DVKVTQSSRYLVKRTGEKVFLECVQDMDHENMFWYRQDPGLGLRLIYFSYDVKMKEKGDIPEGYSVSREKKERFSLILESASTNQTSMYLCASSPAGRGRENIQYFGAGTRLSVL.

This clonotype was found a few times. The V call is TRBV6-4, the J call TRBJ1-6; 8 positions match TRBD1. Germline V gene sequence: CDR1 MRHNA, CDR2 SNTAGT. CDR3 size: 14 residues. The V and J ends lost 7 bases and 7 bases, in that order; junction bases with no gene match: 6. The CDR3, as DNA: TGTGCCAGCATCGACAGGGGAATCAATTCACCCCTCCACTTT. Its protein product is CASIDRGINSPLHF.

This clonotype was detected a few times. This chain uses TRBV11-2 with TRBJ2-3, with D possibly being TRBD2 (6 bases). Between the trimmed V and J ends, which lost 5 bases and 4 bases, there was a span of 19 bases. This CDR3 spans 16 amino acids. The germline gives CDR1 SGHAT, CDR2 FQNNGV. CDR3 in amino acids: CASSLGTLGGADTQYF. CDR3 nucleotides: TGTGCCAGCAGCCTAGGGACCCTGGGAGGCGCAGATACGCAGTATTTT.

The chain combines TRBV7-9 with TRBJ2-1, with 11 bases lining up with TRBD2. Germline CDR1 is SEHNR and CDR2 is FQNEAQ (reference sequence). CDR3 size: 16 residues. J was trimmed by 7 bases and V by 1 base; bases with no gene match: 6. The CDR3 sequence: CASSLDSGRAGNEQFF. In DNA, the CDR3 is TGTGCCAGCAGCTTAGATAGCGGGAGGGCCGGGAATGAGCAGTTCTTC.

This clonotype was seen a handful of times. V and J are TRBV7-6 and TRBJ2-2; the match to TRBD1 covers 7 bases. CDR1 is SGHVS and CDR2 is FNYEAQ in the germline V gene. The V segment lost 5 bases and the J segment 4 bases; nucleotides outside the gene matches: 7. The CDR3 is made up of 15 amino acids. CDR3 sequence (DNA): TGTGCCAGCAGCCCCCGAGGGGGCGGCACCGGGGAGCTGTTTTTT. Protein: CASSPRGGGTGELFF. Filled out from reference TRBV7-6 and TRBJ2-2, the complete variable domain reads GAGVSQSPRYKVTKRGQDVALRCDPISGHVSLYWYRQALGQGPEFLTYFNYEAQQDKSGLPNDRFSAERPEGSISTLTIQRTEQRDSAMYRCASSPRGGGTGELFFGEGSRLTVL.

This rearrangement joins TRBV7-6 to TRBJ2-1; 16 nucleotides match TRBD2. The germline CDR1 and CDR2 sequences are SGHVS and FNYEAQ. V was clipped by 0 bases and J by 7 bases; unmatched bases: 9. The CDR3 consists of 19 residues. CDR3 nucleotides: TGTGCCAGCAGCTTAGCCGGGACTAGCGGGAGGGCCGGTGATAATGAGCAGTTCTTC. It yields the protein CASSLAGTSGRAGDNEQFF.